This T cell receptor beta chain was captured in a study of blood T cells in healthy people across ages. Notes on this clonotype: Antigen unknown. A read error may account for a junction end that differs from germline.

A second about 7 to 12 cycle PCR used barcoded and J-beta primers. TCRdb reanalysed the 5' RACE reads using MiXCR and keeps one entry per CDR3 protein. This table has 1.5 million to 2 million distinct CDR3 sequences, 34% appearing once. Study-level findings and limits: Donor CMV status was unknown, possibly confounding expanded clonotype changes. Observed TCR beta diversity showed a strong correlation with the percentage of naive T cells as measured by flow cytometry.

The germline V gene encodes CDR1 SGHRS and CDR2 YFSETQ. The CDR3 sequence is 16 residues long. The sample consisted of blood. This chain connects TRBV5-1 to TRBJ2-1; TRBD2 agrees at 11 bases. This clonotype was sampled from a woman aged 25 to 45 in good health. CDR3 nucleotides: TGCGCCAGCAGGGCTAGCGGGGGGAATACCTACAATGGGCAGTTCTTC. Amino acids: CASRASGGNTYNGQFF.